This passage covers 9 T cell receptor beta chains from one sample sequenced in a study of shared clonotypes between healthy human individuals. Naivety among CD8 cells was defined by CD45RO negativity and positive CCR7 selection, thereby excluding terminally differentiated effector memory CD45RA+ cells. Sequenced by immunoSEQ multiplex PCR; TCRdb stores in-frame clones only, minus some. The data show some 2.1 million clones, around 93% seen once. Sequenced material: naive CD8+ T cells from PBMCs. The receptor source for this set is a man younger than 35 in good health. Some clones in this sample may be carry-over from other donors' samples.

This chain uses TRBV29-1 with TRBJ2-7; D is ambiguous. The V and J ends lost 0 bases and 2 bases respectively, with 8 bases between them. The CDR3 totals 13 residues. The germline CDR1 and CDR2 sequences are SQVTM and ANQGSEA. The CDR3 spells CSVEEGKPYEQYF. The CDR3 region has the DNA TGCAGCGTTGAAGAGGGGAAGCCCTACGAGCAGTACTTC.

The chain has TRBV21-1 and TRBJ1-5; the table gives TRBD1 as D, unverified against the DNA. TRBV21-1 is labeled a pseudogene. CDR3 size: 14 residues. The CDR3 DNA reads as TGTGCCAGCAGCGGCAGGGGACGTAATCAGCCCCAGCATTTT. Its translation: CASSGRGRNQPQHF.

This clone was detected once. The chain has TRBV10-3 and TRBJ1-4; TRBD1 matches 7 bases. This CDR3 spans 16 amino acids. V gave up 6 bases and J gave up 7 bases; unmatched junction bases: 14. Germline V gene data show CDR1 as ENHRY and CDR2 as SYGVKD. CDR3: CAIRVPGQTPGEKLFF. CDR3 nucleotides: TGTGCCATCAGAGTCCCGGGACAGACTCCAGGTGAAAAACTGTTTTTT.

V gene TRBV6-5 combines with J gene TRBJ2-1, with unresolved D. This CDR3 has 14 residues. V lost 5 bases and J 0 bases, leaving 8 bases between the germline ends. The germline V gene encodes CDR1 MNHEY and CDR2 SVGAGI. CDR3 coding DNA: TGTGCCAGCAGTCCAAGTATCTCCTACAATGAGCAGTTCTTC. Translating it yields CASSPSISYNEQFF.

The chain employs TRBV7-9 and TRBJ2-7; D gene unclear. The germline V gene has CDR1 SEHNR and CDR2 FQNEAQ (reference sequence). Trimming left V 5 bases short and J 5 bases short, with 13 bases between. The CDR3 length is 13 residues. The CDR3 nucleotides read TGTGCCAGCAGCCTTAAGGGATATAACGAGCAGTACTTC. This gives the protein CASSLKGYNEQYF.

V gene TRBV28 combines with J gene TRBJ2-7; tentatively, D is TRBD2 (6 bases). Germline values: CDR1 MDHEN, CDR2 SYDVKM. V was pared by 3 bases and J by 2 bases, with 14 bases between. This CDR3 has 15 residues. The CDR3 DNA follows: TGTGCCAGCAGTTTCGGGACTTCGCGTACCTACGAGCAGTACTTC. Its protein product is CASSFGTSRTYEQYF.

DNA of the CDR3: TGTGCCAGCAGTTTATTTGGGGGGGCCGGTGAGCAGTTCTTC. Translation: CASSLFGGAGEQFF. The chain carries TRBV27 and TRBJ2-1; maybe TRBD2 (7 bases). V lost 1 base to trimming and J lost 9 bases, with 13 bases between them. This CDR3 has 14 amino acids. Germline V gene data show CDR1 as MNHEY and CDR2 as SMNVEV (reference sequence).

The chain uses TRBV28 and TRBJ1-5; D gene ambiguous. Germline V gene sequence: CDR1 MDHEN, CDR2 SYDVKM. The CDR3 has 16 residues. Deletions cut 6 bases from V and 4 bases from J, with 19 bases between. The CDR3 loop is CASRRSHPIGNQPQHF. The CDR3 DNA reads as TGTGCCAGCAGACGGTCACACCCTATTGGAAATCAGCCCCAGCATTTT. The full variable domain, its missing parts supplied by reference TRBV28 and TRBJ1-5, is DVKVTQSSRYLVKRTGEKVFLECVQDMDHENMFWYRQDPGLGLRLIYFSYDVKMKEKGDIPEGYSVSREKKERFSLILESASTNQTSMYLCASRRSHPIGNQPQHFGDGTRLSIL.

The chain recombines TRBV7-2 with TRBJ1-2, with D maybe TRBD1 (5 bases). The CDR3 loop spans 14 amino acids. Trimming shortened V by 4 bases and J by 0 bases, and 9 bases separated the two germline ends. The germline V gene encodes CDR1 SGHTA and CDR2 FQGNSA. The CDR3 sequence is CASSSGFPNYGYTF. The DNA for the CDR3 is TGTGCCAGCAGCTCAGGGTTTCCTAACTATGGCTACACCTTC.